These 24 T cell receptor beta chains came from one sample sequenced in a study of control samples from healthy donors and cancer patients. Repertoires were generated with immunoSEQ multiplex PCR, while TCRdb's copy carries only in-frame clones and drops some. This table has approximately 94,000 clones, roughly 87% appearing once. The sequencing input was blood. The receptors come from a woman in her forties or fifties in good health.

The V call is TRBV18, the J call TRBJ1-1; unclear D gene. Germline V gives CDR1 KGHSH, CDR2 LQKENI. The V gene lost 0 bases and the J gene lost 1 base, with 15 bases spanning the gap. The CDR3 sequence is 17 residues long. This chain's CDR3 is CASSPPGPSLGNTEAFF. The CDR3 bases are TGTGCCAGCTCACCACCTGGGCCCTCCCTGGGGAACACTGAAGCTTTCTTT. The whole variable domain, filled in from reference TRBV18 and TRBJ1-1, reads NAGVMQNPRHLVRRRGQEARLRCSPMKGHSHVYWYRQLPEEGLKFMVYLQKENIIDESGMPKERFSAEFPKEGPSILRIQQVVRGDSAAYFCASSPPGPSLGNTEAFFGQGTRLTVV.

This chain connects TRBV14 to TRBJ1-2, with D perhaps matching TRBD1 (5 bases). CDR3 length equals 16 residues. The V and J ends lost 3 bases and 2 bases respectively, with 16 bases between them. The germline V gene has CDR1 SGHDN and CDR2 FVKESK. CDR3 DNA: TGTGCCAGCAGCCAGGCCCTGTTCGGACAAAACTATGGCTACACCTTC. The encoded protein is CASSQALFGQNYGYTF.

The rearrangement links TRBV4-1 to TRBJ1-3; maybe TRBD1 (5 bases). V was trimmed by 6 bases and J by 4 bases, leaving 16 bases between them. CDR1 is MGHRA and CDR2 is YSYEKL in the germline V gene. This CDR3 is 15 amino acids long. CDR3 region: CASSQEGLLGNTIYF. The CDR3, as DNA: TGCGCCAGCAGTCAGGAGGGACTCCTAGGAAACACCATATATTTT.

The chain couples TRBV19 to TRBJ2-2; 9 bases are shared with TRBD2. After removal of 10 bases from V and 6 bases from J, the junction contained 12 bases not matched to a gene. The germline V gene encodes CDR1 LNHDA and CDR2 SQIVND (reference sequence). The length of the CDR3 is 15 residues. The CDR3 reads CATALGGGAAGELFF. For the CDR3, the DNA is TGTGCCACCGCATTGGGCGGGGGGGCCGCCGGGGAGCTGTTTTTT.

This clone was found once. The V call is TRBV3-1 (or the pseudogene TRBV3-2), the J call TRBJ1-6; D uncertain. Germline CDR1 LGHDT, CDR2 YNNKEL (reference sequence). The CDR3 is 14 amino acids. Between the trimmed V and J ends, which lost 1 base and 8 bases, there was a span of 9 bases. The CDR3 nucleotides are TGTGCCAGCAGCCAAGCCGGTGATCATTCACCCCTCCACTTT. Translating gives CASSQAGDHSPLHF.

This clone was seen a handful of times. This chain joins TRBV6-5 and TRBJ2-2; TRBD2 matches 9 bases. The CDR3 has 14 amino acids. V shed 7 bases and J 6 bases; nucleotides not matched to a gene: 6. Germline V lookup: CDR1 MNHEY, CDR2 SVGAGI. The chain's CDR3 is CASTEGLAAGELFF. The CDR3, as DNA: TGTGCCAGCACCGAGGGACTAGCTGCCGGGGAGCTGTTTTTT.

The rearrangement links TRBV24-1 to TRBJ1-2; 7 positions match TRBD1. CDR1 KGHDR and CDR2 SFDVKD come from the germline V gene. With V trimmed by 0 bases and J by 6 bases, 0 bases remained unmatched. The CDR3 consists of 13 residues. The CDR3 protein is CATSDLGTDGYTF. CDR3 in DNA: TGTGCCACCAGTGATTTGGGGACAGATGGCTACACCTTC.

In this sample, this clone turned up once. The rearrangement joins TRBV19 to TRBJ2-5; maybe TRBD1 (6 bases). Germline V CDR1 and CDR2: LNHDA, SQIVND (reference sequence). The CDR3 consists of 13 residues. Trimming stripped 6 bases from V and 5 bases from J, with 13 bases between. The CDR3, as DNA: TGTGCCAGTAGCTCTGGGGGCTGGGAGACCCAGTACTTC. This encodes CASSSGGWETQYF.

The V call is TRBV7-3, the J call TRBJ2-5, with D perhaps matching TRBD1 (8 bases). V was shortened by 2 bases and J by 1 base, with 20 bases between the two germline ends. Per germline, CDR1 SGHTA and CDR2 FQGTGA. This CDR3 has 18 residues. CDR3 nucleotide sequence: TGTGCCAGCAGCTTACGGGGAACAGGGGGAGGGCTCCAAGAGACCCAGTACTTC. Translating gives CASSLRGTGGGLQETQYF.

The genes are TRBV25-1 and TRBJ1-5; weak D call: TRBD1 (5 bases). V lost 1 base, J lost 0 bases, and 7 bases lay in between. CDR1 and CDR2 (germline): MGHDK, SYGVNS. This CDR3 spans 15 amino acids. Here the CDR3 reads CASSEWGSSNQPQHF. CDR3 coding DNA: TGTGCCAGCAGTGAATGGGGCTCTAGCAATCAGCCCCAGCATTTT.

The chain combines TRBV9 with TRBJ2-1; the match to TRBD2 covers 10 bases. V lost 2 bases, J lost 0 bases, and 8 bases stayed unmatched. Germline CDR1 is SGDLS and CDR2 is YYNGEE. The CDR3 extends over 18 amino acids. In DNA, the CDR3 is TGTGCCAGCAGCGTTCCAGTCGCTAGCGGGAGCTCCTACAATGAGCAGTTCTTC. Translating gives CASSVPVASGSSYNEQFF. Together with reference TRBV9 and TRBJ2-1, the CDR3 gives the full variable domain: DSGVTQTPKHLITATGQRVTLRCSPRSGDLSVYWYQQSLDQGLQFLIQYYNGEERAKGNILERFSAQQFPDLHSELNLSSLELGDSALYFCASSVPVASGSSYNEQFFGPGTRLTVL.

The table lists this clone with a few counts. This chain connects TRBV7-9 to TRBJ1-3, with a possible D match to TRBD1 (5 bases). CDR3 length equals 16 residues. Between the trimmed V and J ends, which lost 6 bases and 0 bases, there was a span of 15 bases. CDR1 is SEHNR, CDR2 FQNEAQ, per germline (reference sequence). The CDR3 DNA follows: TGTGCCAGCAGAAAAGGGCAGGGTACCTCTGGAAACACCATATATTTT. This gives the protein CASRKGQGTSGNTIYF.

The V and J genes are TRBV4-1 and TRBJ2-7; 10 bases fit TRBD1. The CDR3 is 16 amino acids. V gave up 1 base and J gave up 5 bases; unmatched junction bases: 8. Germline CDR1 MGHRA, CDR2 YSYEKL. The CDR3 protein is CASSQVPGQGLNEQYF. In nucleotides, the CDR3 is TGCGCCAGCAGCCAAGTACCGGGACAGGGGCTCAACGAGCAGTACTTC.

The chain carries TRBV21-1 and TRBJ2-7; TRBD2, the table's D call, was not compared with the DNA. TRBV21-1 is listed as a pseudogene. The CDR3 runs to 15 residues. The CDR3: CASSELAGVSYEQYV. The CDR3 DNA is TGTGCCAGCAGCGAACTAGCGGGAGTATCCTACGAGCAGTACGTC.

The rearrangement joins TRBV27 to TRBJ1-4, with D maybe TRBD1 (5 bases). The CDR3 covers 19 residues. V was shortened by 4 bases and J by 8 bases, with 29 bases between the two germline ends. Looked up from germline, CDR1 is MNHEY and CDR2 is SMNVEV (reference sequence). The CDR3 protein is CASSSTPFVPGPKLEKLFF. CDR3 nucleotide sequence: TGTGCCAGCAGTTCGACCCCTTTCGTTCCGGGGCCGAAACTGGAAAAACTGTTTTTT.

This rearrangement joins TRBV19 to TRBJ1-2; unclear D gene. Per the germline V gene, CDR1 is LNHDA and CDR2 is SQIVND (reference sequence). Deletions cut 10 bases from V and 1 base from J, with 13 bases between. This CDR3 is 13 amino acids long. CDR3 amino acids: CATSADFNYGYTF. The CDR3 DNA follows: TGTGCCACCTCTGCCGATTTTAACTATGGCTACACCTTC.

This chain joins TRBV6-5 and TRBJ2-1; D may be TRBD2 (6 bases). Germline V gene lookup returns CDR1 MNHEY and CDR2 SVGAGI. The CDR3 is 15 residues long. V shed 7 bases and J shed 6 bases, with 19 bases lying between them. The CDR3 protein is CASIGPSGGFNEQFF. DNA for the CDR3: TGTGCCAGCATCGGGCCGTCCGGGGGATTCAATGAGCAGTTCTTC.

This chain connects TRBV21-1 to TRBJ1-3; the table's TRBD1 call for D was not verified on the DNA. TRBV21-1 is listed as a pseudogene. The CDR3 runs 15 residues. DNA for the CDR3: TGTGCCAGCAGCAAGGAACAGGGTTCCGGAAACACCATATATTTT. Translated: CASSKEQGSGNTIYF.

The genes are TRBV6-6 and TRBJ1-5; D call uncertain. CDR1 and CDR2 from the germline V gene are MNHNY and SVGAGI (reference sequence). There are 17 residues in the CDR3. The V gene lost 5 bases and the J gene lost 4 bases, with 21 bases spanning the gap. CDR3 DNA: TGTGCCAGCAGTCGGAACCGAGGCGGGCGAGTGAATCAGCCCCAGCATTTT. It encodes CASSRNRGGRVNQPQHF.

V gene TRBV7-9 combines with J gene TRBJ1-5, with D maybe TRBD1 (5 bases). The CDR3 is 17 amino acids. Trimming left V 3 bases short and J 1 base short, with 16 bases between. Germline V gene data show CDR1 as SEHNR and CDR2 as FQNEAQ (reference sequence). CDR3 sequence (DNA): TGTGCCAGCAGCTTCTCTAGGGGTATCAGGAGCAATCAGCCCCAGCATTTT. Translated, it gives CASSFSRGIRSNQPQHF.

The chain couples TRBV27 to TRBJ2-6; perhaps TRBD1 as D (5 bases). CDR1 and CDR2 (germline): MNHEY, SMNVEV (reference sequence). This CDR3 contains 21 residues. Trimming pared 6 bases from V and 4 bases from J, leaving 31 bases between. CDR3 sequence: CASSSVNVPDTTSSGANVLTF. CDR3 sequence (DNA): TGTGCCAGCAGCTCAGTAAACGTCCCGGACACGACTTCGTCCGGGGCCAACGTCCTGACTTTC.

The chain carries TRBV7-3 and TRBJ2-2; the D call may be TRBD1 or TRBD2 (6 bases each). CDR1 SGHTA and CDR2 FQGTGA come from the germline V gene. V was cut by 0 bases and J by 4 bases, with 12 bases left in between. The CDR3 sequence is 16 residues long. The CDR3 sequence: CASSLTFRGRTGELFF. CDR3 in DNA: TGTGCCAGCAGCTTAACGTTTCGGGGGCGCACCGGGGAGCTGTTTTTT.

The chain carries TRBV20-1 and TRBJ2-7; TRBD2 agrees at 8 bases. This CDR3 region has 15 residues. The V and J ends lost 3 bases and 1 base, in that order; junction bases with no gene match: 8. Germline V gene data show CDR1 as DFQATT and CDR2 as SNEGSKA (reference sequence). The CDR3 protein is CSASPSGSKSYEQYV. The CDR3 DNA is TGCAGTGCTAGTCCCAGCGGGAGTAAATCCTACGAGCAGTACGTC.

The genes are TRBV18 and TRBJ1-6, with D possibly matching TRBD1 (5 bases). CDR1 is KGHSH and CDR2 is LQKENI in the germline V gene. V was clipped by 4 bases and J by 3 bases, with 10 bases between them. The CDR3 has 15 amino acids. The CDR3 loop reads CASSQDQGYNSPLHF. Here the CDR3 DNA reads TGTGCCAGCTCACAGGATCAGGGCTATAATTCACCCCTCCACTTT.